Listed here are 22 T cell receptor beta chains from one sample, sequenced in a study of blood T cell repertoires in COVID-19. The assay was immunoSEQ multiplex PCR, and TCRdb's table has in-frame clones only and misses some. The sample holds under 200,000 clones, 85% seen once. The sequenced material came from peripheral blood. The receptors derive from a woman over 75 with acute or convalescent COVID-19.

The rearrangement links TRBV6-5 to TRBJ2-1, with TRBD2 matching 8 bases. CDR3 size: 15 residues. Germline lookup yields CDR1 MNHEY and CDR2 SVGAGI. V lost 7 bases and J lost 5; bases outside the gene matches: 10. The CDR3: CASTPLAGGHNEQFF. The CDR3 DNA sequence: TGTGCCAGCACCCCCTTGGCGGGAGGACACAATGAGCAGTTCTTC.

V usage is TRBV6-4 and J usage is TRBJ2-1; the match to TRBD2 covers 10 bases. CDR3 length: 15 residues. From germline, CDR1 is MRHNA and CDR2 SNTAGT. After removal of 4 bases from V and 5 bases from J, the junction contained 5 bases not matched to a gene. Here the CDR3 reads CASSVGLAANNEQFF. CDR3 DNA: TGTGCCAGCAGTGTTGGACTAGCGGCTAACAATGAGCAGTTCTTC.

The genes are TRBV6-5 and TRBJ2-1; 7 nucleotides align to TRBD2. CDR1 is MNHEY and CDR2 is SVGAGI in the germline V gene. CDR3 length: 15 residues. The trim removed 1 base at V and 5 bases at J, leaving 5 bases unmatched. The CDR3 DNA sequence: TGTGCCAGCAGTTACTTTGCGGGAGTTAACAATGAGCAGTTCTTC. Encoded protein: CASSYFAGVNNEQFF.

The chain is built from TRBV5-1 and TRBJ2-7; a possible D gene is TRBD2 (5 bases). V was trimmed by 1 base and J by 2 bases, leaving 10 bases between them. Germline V gene lookup returns CDR1 SGHRS and CDR2 YFSETQ. The length of the CDR3 is 14 residues. In DNA form, the CDR3 reads TGCGCCAGCAGCTTGCGGGGTACAACCTACGAGCAGTACTTC. This sequence encodes CASSLRGTTYEQYF.

The rearrangement joins TRBV18 to TRBJ1-6; 8 bases align to TRBD1. CDR1 is KGHSH, CDR2 LQKENI, per germline. The CDR3 has 14 residues. With 3 bases clipped from V and 10 bases from J, the junction kept 5 bases outside the gene matches. CDR3 sequence (DNA): TGTGCCAGCTCACCCTCGGACAGGGACTCACCCCTCCACTTT. It specifies CASSPSDRDSPLHF.

This chain uses TRBV20-1 with TRBJ1-2, with D unclear. The CDR3 spans 14 residues. Germline CDR1 DFQATT, CDR2 SNEGSKA (reference sequence). The V end lost 3 bases, the J end lost 3 bases, and 14 bases lay between the germline ends. The DNA of the CDR3 is TGCAGTGCTAGTCGGCCTGCCCGGGACTATGGCTACACCTTC. It specifies CSASRPARDYGYTF.

The genes are TRBV7-2 and TRBJ1-3, with D tentatively TRBD1 (5 bases). The CDR3 loop spans 15 amino acids. V was cut by 3 bases and J by 3 bases, with 12 bases left in between. Germline-derived CDR1 and CDR2 are SGHTA and FQGNSA. CDR3 nucleotide sequence: TGTGCCAGCAGCTTTCAGGGAACCGTTGGAAACACCATATATTTT. Translating gives CASSFQGTVGNTIYF.

This clone has only a few counts. The chain carries TRBV4-2 and TRBJ1-5; D gene unclear. Germline V gene sequence: CDR1 LGHNA, CDR2 YNFKEQ. The V end was cut by 1 base, the J end by 7 bases, with 17 bases between. The CDR3 spans 16 residues. The CDR3 sequence: CASSQVLAGLDQPQHF. In nucleotides, the CDR3 is TGTGCCAGCAGCCAAGTTCTAGCAGGCCTGGACCAGCCCCAGCATTTT.

The V gene is TRBV5-1, the J gene TRBJ1-1, with 9 bases that match TRBD1. CDR3 length: 15 residues. V dropped 3 bases and J dropped 1; count of bases not matched to a gene: 4. The V gene's germline CDR1 is SGHRS and CDR2 YFSETQ. CDR3 region: CASSSQGAANTEAFF. CDR3 coding DNA: TGCGCCAGCAGCTCACAGGGGGCGGCGAACACTGAAGCTTTCTTT. Variable domain in full (rest from reference TRBV5-1 and TRBJ1-1): KAGVTQTPRYLIKTRGQQVTLSCSPISGHRSVSWYQQTPGQGLQFLFEYFSETQRNKGNFPGRFSGRQFSNSRSEMNVSTLELGDSALYLCASSSQGAANTEAFFGQGTRLTVV.

This sequence joins TRBV18 and TRBJ2-7; 9 bases align to TRBD2. The CDR3 covers 15 residues. V lost 3 bases to trimming and J lost 3 bases; unmatched junction nucleotides: 6. Germline V gives CDR1 KGHSH, CDR2 LQKENI. CDR3 residues: CASSPILAGGYEQYF. The CDR3 DNA is TGTGCCAGCTCACCTATACTAGCGGGTGGCTACGAGCAGTACTTC. Filled out from reference TRBV18 and TRBJ2-7, the complete variable domain reads NAGVMQNPRHLVRRRGQEARLRCSPMKGHSHVYWYRQLPEEGLKFMVYLQKENIIDESGMPKERFSAEFPKEGPSILRIQQVVRGDSAAYFCASSPILAGGYEQYFGPGTRLTVT.

J is TRBJ2-2 and V is TRBV4-3, with D perhaps matching TRBD1 (5 bases). V was trimmed by 0 bases and J by 4 bases, leaving 12 bases between them. Germline-derived CDR1 and CDR2 are LGHNA and YSLEER. This CDR3 spans 16 amino acids. CDR3 loop: CASSQERGASTGELFF. The CDR3 coding sequence is TGCGCCAGCAGCCAAGAAAGGGGCGCGAGCACCGGGGAGCTGTTTTTT.

The chain is built from TRBV7-3 and TRBJ2-3; 8 bases are shared with TRBD1. The trim removed 5 bases at V and 7 bases at J, leaving 8 bases unmatched. The germline V gene encodes CDR1 SGHTA and CDR2 FQGTGA. The CDR3 is made up of 14 amino acids. The CDR3 DNA is TGTGCCAGCAGCCAGGGGGCAGGGGGGAATACGCAGTATTTT. Its protein is CASSQGAGGNTQYF.

The V call is TRBV7-9, the J call TRBJ2-1; 7 bases line up with TRBD1. J was trimmed by 2 bases and V by 5 bases; bases with no gene match: 6. This CDR3 has 15 amino acids. Germline values: CDR1 SEHNR, CDR2 FQNEAQ (reference sequence). The CDR3 spells CASSVDRVPYNEQFF. The CDR3 nucleotides are TGTGCCAGCAGCGTCGACAGGGTGCCCTACAATGAGCAGTTCTTC.

This sequence joins TRBV5-6 and TRBJ2-1; D perhaps matches TRBD2 (5 bases). Looked up from germline, CDR1 is SGHDT and CDR2 is YYEEEE. V lost 4 bases to trimming and J lost 8 bases, with 10 bases between them. This CDR3 region has 12 residues. Written as DNA, the CDR3 is TGTGCCAGCAGCCCGCGGGCGGATGAGCAGTTCTTC. Its protein product is CASSPRADEQFF.

This clone was seen a single time. This chain links TRBV29-1 with TRBJ2-1; D unclear. Trimming left V 8 bases short and J 0 bases short, with 8 bases between. Germline CDR1 SQVTM, CDR2 ANQGSEA. The CDR3 has 12 residues. The CDR3 region has the DNA TGCAGCCTGAGGAGCTCCTACAATGAGCAGTTCTTC. Its protein is CSLRSSYNEQFF.

The V gene is TRBV28, the J gene TRBJ1-2; the D gene is possibly TRBD1 (6 bases). Per the germline V gene, CDR1 is MDHEN and CDR2 is SYDVKM. Trimming shortened V by 7 bases and J by 4 bases, and 22 bases separated the two germline ends. The CDR3 contains 16 residues. This CDR3 is CASTAQTGGRVYGYTF. CDR3 DNA sequence: TGTGCCAGCACTGCCCAGACCGGGGGGCGCGTCTATGGCTACACCTTC.

The DNA for the CDR3 is TGTGCCAGCAGCCGCGAAGAGACCCAGTACTTC. It specifies CASSREETQYF. The chain combines TRBV7-9 with TRBJ2-5; D gene uncertain. The ends were cut back, 5 bases at V and 3 bases at J, with 4 bases in the middle. The CDR3 runs 11 residues. Per the germline V gene, CDR1 is SEHNR and CDR2 is FQNEAQ (reference sequence).

V usage is TRBV30 and J usage is TRBJ1-6, with TRBD1 matching 8 bases. The ends lost 7 bases at V and 9 bases at J; junction bases unmatched: 8. The CDR3 covers 13 residues. Looked up from germline, CDR1 is GTSNPN and CDR2 is SVGIG (reference sequence). The CDR3 nucleotides read TGTGCCTTACAGACAGGGGTCGGTTCACCCCTCCACTTT. It codes for CALQTGVGSPLHF.

V usage is TRBV11-3 and J usage is TRBJ2-7, with D maybe TRBD1 (5 bases). Trimming stripped 5 bases from V and 2 bases from J, with 16 bases between. Germline V lookup: CDR1 SGHNT, CDR2 YENEEA. The CDR3 loop spans 15 amino acids. The CDR3 DNA sequence: TGTGCCAGCAGCCAGGGTGGCCCTTACACCTACGAGCAGTACTTC. Translation: CASSQGGPYTYEQYF.

The chain couples TRBV6-1 to TRBJ2-7; D may be TRBD1 (6 bases). CDR1 and CDR2 (germline): MNHNS, SASEGT. The germline V and J ends were trimmed by 4 bases and 5 bases, with 21 bases remaining between them. This CDR3 has 16 residues. The CDR3 sequence: CASSARWGQQSDEQYF. The CDR3 DNA is TGTGCCAGCAGTGCTAGGTGGGGACAACAGAGCGACGAGCAGTACTTC.

CDR3 region: CASHGSNQPQHF. CDR3 nucleotides: TGTGCCTCCCACGGTAGCAATCAGCCCCAGCATTTT. The genes are TRBV6-6 and TRBJ1-5; D ambiguous. Germline lookup yields CDR1 MNHNY and CDR2 SVGAGI (reference sequence). The CDR3 totals 12 residues. Trimming took 11 bases from V and 0 from J, leaving 8 bases between them.

The chain links TRBV15 to TRBJ1-3; D uncertain. The V end lost 3 bases, the J end lost 0 bases, and 3 bases lay between the germline ends. This CDR3 contains 13 residues. CDR1 and CDR2 (germline): LNHNV, YYDKDF (reference sequence). The CDR3 loop is CATSSGSGNTIYF. In DNA, the CDR3 is TGTGCCACCAGCAGCGGCTCTGGAAACACCATATATTTT.